The present entry profiles one T cell receptor beta chain with its context. This entry comes from a study of resident and recirculating memory T cells in vitiligo. Overall study context: The samples were homogenized without cell sorting before genomic DNA extraction.

TCRdb keeps only in-frame clones here, not all; method: immunoSEQ multiplex PCR. The table records 75,000 to 85,000 clones, just over 90% of them present only once. This CDR3 contains 14 residues. Trimming left V 3 bases short and J 6 bases short, with 12 bases between. CDR1 is MDHEN, CDR2 SYDVKM, per germline. The gene calls are TRBV28 and TRBJ2-1, with D perhaps matching TRBD2 (6 bases). Material: blood. The clonotype originates from a male donor with vitiligo. The CDR3 region has the DNA TGTGCCAGCAGTTTCCCGGAGGGATTCAATGAGCAGTTCTTC. This translates into CASSFPEGFNEQFF.